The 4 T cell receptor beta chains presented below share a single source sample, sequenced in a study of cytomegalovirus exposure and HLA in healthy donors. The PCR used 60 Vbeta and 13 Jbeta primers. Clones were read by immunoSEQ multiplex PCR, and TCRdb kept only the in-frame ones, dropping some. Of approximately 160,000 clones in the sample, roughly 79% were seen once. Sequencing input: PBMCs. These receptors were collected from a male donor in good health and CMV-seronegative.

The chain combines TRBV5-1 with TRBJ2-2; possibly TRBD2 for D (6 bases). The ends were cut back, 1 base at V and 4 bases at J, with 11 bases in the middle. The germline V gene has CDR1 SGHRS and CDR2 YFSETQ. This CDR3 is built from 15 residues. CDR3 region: CASSLTGLGTGELFF. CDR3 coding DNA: TGCGCCAGCAGCTTGACGGGACTTGGCACCGGGGAGCTGTTTTTT.

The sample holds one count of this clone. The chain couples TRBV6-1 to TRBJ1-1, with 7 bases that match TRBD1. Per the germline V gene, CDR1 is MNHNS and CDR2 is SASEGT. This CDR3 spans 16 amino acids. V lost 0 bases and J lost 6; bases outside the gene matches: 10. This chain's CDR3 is CASSEAAQTGYPEAFF. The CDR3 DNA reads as TGTGCCAGCAGTGAAGCTGCCCAGACAGGGTACCCTGAAGCTTTCTTT.

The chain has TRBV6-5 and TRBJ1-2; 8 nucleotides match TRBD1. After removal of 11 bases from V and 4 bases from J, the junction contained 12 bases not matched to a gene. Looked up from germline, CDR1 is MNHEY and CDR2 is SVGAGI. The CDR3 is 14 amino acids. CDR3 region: CALESGGRGYGYTF. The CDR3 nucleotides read TGTGCCCTGGAGTCAGGGGGCAGGGGCTATGGCTACACCTTC.

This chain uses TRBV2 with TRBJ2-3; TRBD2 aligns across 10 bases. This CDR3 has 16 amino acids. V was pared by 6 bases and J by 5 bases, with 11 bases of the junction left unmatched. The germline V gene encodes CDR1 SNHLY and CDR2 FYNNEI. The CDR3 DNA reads TGTGCCAGCAGAGAGGGTCTAGCGGGGGAGAAAGATACGCAGTATTTT. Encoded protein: CASREGLAGEKDTQYF.